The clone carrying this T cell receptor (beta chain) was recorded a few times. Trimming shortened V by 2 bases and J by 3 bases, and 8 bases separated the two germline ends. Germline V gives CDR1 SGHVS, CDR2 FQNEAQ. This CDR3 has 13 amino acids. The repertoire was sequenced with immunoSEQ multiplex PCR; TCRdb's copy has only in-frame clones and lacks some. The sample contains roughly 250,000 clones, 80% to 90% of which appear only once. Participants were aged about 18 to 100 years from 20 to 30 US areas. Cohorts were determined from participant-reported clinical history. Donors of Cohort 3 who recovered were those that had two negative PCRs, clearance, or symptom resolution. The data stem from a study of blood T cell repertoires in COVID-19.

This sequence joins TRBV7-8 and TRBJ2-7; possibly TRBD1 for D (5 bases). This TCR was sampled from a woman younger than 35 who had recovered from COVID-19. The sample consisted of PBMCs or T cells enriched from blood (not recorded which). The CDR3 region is CASSLIQGYEQYF. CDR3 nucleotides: TGTGCCAGCAGCTTAATCCAGGGCTACGAGCAGTACTTC.